Following are 30 T cell receptor beta chains from one sample sequenced in a study of OX40 agonist ivuxolimab in advanced cancers. The method was immunoSEQ multiplex PCR; TCRdb's version includes in-frame clones alone and lacks a portion of them. The sample lists roughly 71,000 clones; roughly 84% were seen once. Specimen: CD4+ or CD8+ T cells sorted from blood, collected in a trial of the OX40 agonist ivuxolimab. The source of these receptors is an adult with an advanced solid tumor such as melanoma, head and neck, liver or kidney cancer.

This clone was seen a single time. The genes are TRBV18 and TRBJ2-1, with D perhaps TRBD2 (5 bases). Between the trimmed V and J ends, which lost 4 bases and 6 bases, there was a span of 7 bases. Germline V gene sequence: CDR1 KGHSH, CDR2 LQKENI. The CDR3 has 12 amino acids. The CDR3 region has the DNA TGTGCCAGCTCACTCCGGGGCAATGAGCAGTTCTTC. Its protein product is CASSLRGNEQFF. The entire variable domain, with the rest obtained from reference TRBV18 and TRBJ2-1, is as follows: NAGVMQNPRHLVRRRGQEARLRCSPMKGHSHVYWYRQLPEEGLKFMVYLQKENIIDESGMPKERFSAEFPKEGPSILRIQQVVRGDSAAYFCASSLRGNEQFFGPGTRLTVL.

This chain links TRBV5-1 with TRBJ1-3; no definite D call. CDR1 and CDR2 (germline): SGHRS, YFSETQ. Trimming took 0 bases from V and 0 from J, leaving 4 bases between them. The CDR3 sequence is 14 residues long. CDR3 DNA: TGCGCCAGCAGCTTGGACGTCTCTGGAAACACCATATATTTT. Its translation: CASSLDVSGNTIYF.

This sequence joins TRBV28 and TRBJ2-7, with 9 positions matching TRBD1. The CDR3 consists of 15 residues. Per germline, CDR1 MDHEN and CDR2 SYDVKM. Trimming removed 7 bases from V and 4 bases from J; junction bases left unmatched: 11. The CDR3 loop is CASTYPSTGGYEQYF. The CDR3 DNA reads TGTGCCAGCACCTATCCATCGACAGGGGGGTACGAGCAGTACTTC.

Worth noting for this clone: Other DNA sequences of this sample code for an identical CDR3. The chain recombines TRBV4-1 with TRBJ2-5, with 7 bases that match TRBD2. The V gene end was trimmed by 3 bases and the J gene end by 4 bases; junction bases not matched to a gene: 11. The CDR3 has 16 residues. CDR1 and CDR2 from the germline V gene are MGHRA and YSYEKL. The CDR3 is CASSQTPRGGVETQYF. The CDR3 DNA is TGCGCCAGCAGCCAGACCCCTCGGGGAGGGGTAGAGACCCAGTACTTC.

J is TRBJ1-3 and V is TRBV2; D perhaps matches TRBD1 (5 bases). The CDR3 loop spans 15 amino acids. Trimming cost V 4 bases and J 0 bases, with 10 bases left between them. Germline assignment: CDR1 SNHLY and CDR2 FYNNEI. This CDR3 reads CASSGETGSGNTIYF. Written as DNA, the CDR3 is TGTGCCAGCAGTGGGGAAACAGGCTCTGGAAACACCATATATTTT.

This clone has only a few counts. This chain joins TRBV27 and TRBJ1-2, with 7 positions matching TRBD1. CDR1 and CDR2 (germline): MNHEY, SMNVEV (reference sequence). Losses at the gene ends were 4 bases for V and 7 bases for J; bases not matched to a gene: 9. This CDR3 is 14 amino acids long. CDR3 sequence (DNA): TGTGCCAGCAGTTGGGGAGCGAGGGACAGTGGCTACACCTTC. Encoded protein: CASSWGARDSGYTF.

This chain connects TRBV10-3 to TRBJ2-1; D ambiguous. This CDR3 comprises 15 residues. Looked up from germline, CDR1 is ENHRY and CDR2 is SYGVKD. The V gene lost 6 bases and the J gene lost 2 bases, with 14 bases spanning the gap. Here the CDR3 reads CAIRSTTGTYNEQFF. As DNA, the CDR3 is TGTGCCATCAGGTCTACGACCGGAACCTACAATGAGCAGTTCTTC.

The chain couples TRBV4-2 to TRBJ1-4, with D unclear. Per the germline V gene, CDR1 is LGHNA and CDR2 is YNFKEQ. This CDR3 is 12 amino acids long. Trimming took 0 bases from V and 8 from J, leaving 4 bases between them. The CDR3 region has the DNA TGTGCCAGCAGCCAAGATCGAGAAAAACTGTTTTTT. This sequence encodes CASSQDREKLFF.

This clone was seen just once. The rearrangement uses TRBV5-1 and TRBJ2-1; D might be TRBD2 (6 bases). This CDR3 has 14 amino acids. Germline CDR1 reads SGHRS; CDR2 reads YFSETQ. V dropped 8 bases and J dropped 5 bases, with 17 bases sitting between them. CDR3 residues: CASQISGPNNEQFF. CDR3 sequence (DNA): TGCGCCAGTCAAATTAGCGGCCCAAACAATGAGCAGTTCTTC.

This clone was observed a few times. The V and J genes are TRBV10-3 and TRBJ1-5, with TRBD1 matching 9 bases. The CDR3 sequence is 14 residues long. V gave up 2 bases and J gave up 6 bases; unmatched junction bases: 2. CDR1 and CDR2 from the germline V gene are ENHRY and SYGVKD. This chain's CDR3 is CAISEGQGTQPQHF. The CDR3 bases are TGTGCCATCAGTGAGGGACAGGGGACTCAGCCCCAGCATTTT.

The CDR3 DNA sequence: TGTGCCAGCAGCTTGACAGAGCTGAACACTGAAGCTTTCTTT. Its translation is CASSLTELNTEAFF. This chain joins TRBV11-2 and TRBJ1-1, with D perhaps matching TRBD1 (5 bases). CDR3 length: 14 amino acids. Germline CDR1 is SGHAT and CDR2 is FQNNGV. Trimming pared 3 bases from V and 0 bases from J, leaving 8 bases between. The whole variable domain, remainder taken from reference TRBV11-2 and TRBJ1-1, is EAGVAQSPRYKIIEKRQSVAFWCNPISGHATLYWYQQILGQGPKLLIQFQNNGVVDDSQLPKDRFSAERLKGVDSTLKIQPAKLEDSAVYLCASSLTELNTEAFFGQGTRLTVV.

The V and J genes are TRBV11-1 and TRBJ1-6; tentative D call: TRBD1 (5 bases). With 5 bases removed from V and 8 bases from J, the gap between germline ends came to 13 bases. CDR3 length: 14 residues. Germline V CDR1 and CDR2: SGHAT, FQDESV (reference sequence). In DNA, the CDR3 is TGTGCCAGCAGCCCCCGGGGGAGAGATTCACCCCTCCACTTT. As protein: CASSPRGRDSPLHF.

This clone was counted a single time. V usage is TRBV10-1 and J usage is TRBJ1-1; weak D call: TRBD1 (5 bases). This CDR3 region has 12 residues. Germline V gives CDR1 WNHNN, CDR2 SYGVQD (reference sequence). V lost 6 bases and J 7 bases, leaving 12 bases between the germline ends. DNA of the CDR3: TGCGCCAGCAGCTCAGGACAATTTGAAGCTTTCTTT. This sequence encodes CASSSGQFEAFF.

V and J are TRBV7-9 and TRBJ2-1, with D possibly being TRBD1 (6 bases). Germline CDR1 and CDR2: SEHNR and FQNEAQ (reference sequence). This CDR3 region has 16 residues. V lost 3 bases and J lost 8, with 20 bases in between. The CDR3 reads CASSFPGADLGDEQFF. CDR3 coding DNA: TGTGCCAGCAGCTTTCCAGGGGCGGACCTGGGGGATGAGCAGTTCTTC.

This clone came up once. The chain couples TRBV9 to TRBJ1-3; D gene uncertain. There are 16 residues in the CDR3. Per the germline V gene, CDR1 is SGDLS and CDR2 is YYNGEE. The V gene lost 3 bases and the J gene lost 2 bases, with 15 bases spanning the gap. CDR3 sequence (DNA): TGTGCCAGCAGCGCTTCCCTGGTGGCAGCTGGAAACACCATATATTTT. Translated: CASSASLVAAGNTIYF.

V usage is TRBV5-8 and J usage is TRBJ1-3; tentative D call: TRBD1 (5 bases). Per germline, CDR1 SGHTS and CDR2 YDEGEE. The CDR3 consists of 14 residues. V shed 2 bases and J shed 2 bases, with 8 bases lying between them. The CDR3 spells CASSFGGTGNTIYF. CDR3 coding DNA: TGTGCCAGCAGCTTCGGGGGAACTGGAAACACCATATATTTT.

Turning to this clone: A single base separates this from a much larger clone, so it may be a read error. V is TRBV5-5 and J is TRBJ2-3; D gene ambiguous. V lost 2 bases to trimming and J lost 2 bases, with 3 bases between them. The CDR3 sequence is 12 residues long. Germline V gives CDR1 SGHKS, CDR2 YYEKEE (reference sequence). As DNA, the CDR3 is TGTGCCAGCAGCTTAATCACAGATACGCAGTATTTT. Its translation: CASSLITDTQYF.

V is TRBV30 and J is TRBJ2-5, with D possibly TRBD1 on 7 matching bases. CDR3 length: 15 residues. The germline V gene has CDR1 GTSNPN and CDR2 SVGIG (reference sequence). V lost 3 bases, J lost 4 bases, and 18 bases lay in between. Here the CDR3 DNA reads TGTGCCTGGAGCGCAGGGGGGTCATCATCAGAGACCCAGTACTTC. Amino acid sequence: CAWSAGGSSSETQYF.

This clone was detected only a few times. The V and J genes are TRBV19 and TRBJ1-1, with D unresolved. The CDR3 loop spans 13 amino acids. Per the germline V gene, CDR1 is LNHDA and CDR2 is SQIVND (reference sequence). V gave up 4 bases and J gave up 5 bases, with 11 bases separating them. The CDR3 here is CASSTLGYTEAFF. CDR3 coding DNA: TGTGCCAGTAGTACGTTAGGGTATACTGAAGCTTTCTTT. The full variable domain, completed using reference TRBV19 and TRBJ1-1, is DGGITQSPKYLFRKEGQNVTLSCEQNLNHDAMYWYRQDPGQGLRLIYYSQIVNDFQKGDIAEGYSVSREKKESFPLTVTSAQKNPTAFYLCASSTLGYTEAFFGQGTRLTVV.

The rearrangement joins TRBV9 to TRBJ1-1; the D gene is possibly TRBD1 (5 bases). V shed 4 bases and J shed 1 base, with 14 bases lying between them. The CDR3 is 15 amino acids. Germline CDR1 reads SGDLS; CDR2 reads YYNGEE. The DNA of the CDR3 is TGTGCCAGCAGCCCTCAGGACACGTCGAACACTGAAGCTTTCTTT. It is translated as CASSPQDTSNTEAFF. Based on the CDR3 plus reference TRBV9 and TRBJ1-1, the full variable domain is DSGVTQTPKHLITATGQRVTLRCSPRSGDLSVYWYQQSLDQGLQFLIQYYNGEERAKGNILERFSAQQFPDLHSELNLSSLELGDSALYFCASSPQDTSNTEAFFGQGTRLTVV.

This chain joins TRBV18 and TRBJ1-4; 10 bases match TRBD1. V lost 3 bases and J lost 7; bases outside the gene matches: 5. Germline V CDR1 and CDR2: KGHSH, LQKENI. There are 15 residues in the CDR3. The CDR3 region has the DNA TGTGCCAGCTCACCCTCCGGGACAGGGGTTGAAAAACTGTTTTTT. It translates to CASSPSGTGVEKLFF.

The chain is built from TRBV5-1 and TRBJ2-5, with TRBD1 matching 9 bases. Per the germline V gene, CDR1 is SGHRS and CDR2 is YFSETQ. V trimming: 2 bases; J trimming: 2 bases; junction bases outside the gene matches: 1. The CDR3 totals 14 residues. CDR3: CASSFDRGQETQYF. CDR3 nucleotide sequence: TGCGCCAGCAGCTTTGACAGGGGGCAAGAGACCCAGTACTTC. Full variable domain (outside the CDR3, taken from reference TRBV5-1 and TRBJ2-5): KAGVTQTPRYLIKTRGQQVTLSCSPISGHRSVSWYQQTPGQGLQFLFEYFSETQRNKGNFPGRFSGRQFSNSRSEMNVSTLELGDSALYLCASSFDRGQETQYFGPGTRLLVL.

The chain is built from TRBV7-6 and TRBJ1-6; 11 bases are a match to TRBD1. Looked up from germline, CDR1 is SGHVS and CDR2 is FNYEAQ. The J segment lost 8 bases and the V segment lost 4 bases, leaving 13 bases of the junction unmatched. This CDR3 contains 18 residues. The CDR3 sequence: CASSSSGTGGVKDSPLHF. In DNA, the CDR3 is TGTGCCAGCAGCTCGTCCGGGACAGGGGGTGTGAAGGATTCACCCCTCCACTTT.

The chain is built from TRBV15 and TRBJ1-6; D remains ambiguous. Between the trimmed V and J ends, which lost 9 bases and 8 bases, there was a span of 11 bases. In germline, CDR1 is LNHNV, CDR2 YYDKDF (reference sequence). The CDR3 extends over 12 amino acids. In DNA, the CDR3 is TGTGCCACGCAGGTCGGCGATTCACCCCTCCACTTT. Its protein is CATQVGDSPLHF.

V gene TRBV19 combines with J gene TRBJ2-6; 12 bases match TRBD2. The V and J ends lost 8 bases and 2 bases, in that order; junction bases with no gene match: 7. Germline V lookup: CDR1 LNHDA, CDR2 SQIVND (reference sequence). This CDR3 has 17 amino acids. The CDR3: CASLAGGGSPGANVLTF. Written as DNA, the CDR3 is TGTGCCAGTCTAGCGGGAGGGGGGAGTCCTGGGGCCAACGTCCTGACTTTC. Complete variable domain (other parts from reference TRBV19 and TRBJ2-6): DGGITQSPKYLFRKEGQNVTLSCEQNLNHDAMYWYRQDPGQGLRLIYYSQIVNDFQKGDIAEGYSVSREKKESFPLTVTSAQKNPTAFYLCASLAGGGSPGANVLTFGAGSRLTVL.

The chain couples TRBV7-9 to TRBJ1-5, with D perhaps TRBD1 (6 bases). The germline gives CDR1 SEHNR, CDR2 FQNEAQ (reference sequence). V was trimmed by 0 bases and J by 3 bases, leaving 15 bases between them. The length of the CDR3 is 17 residues. CDR3 sequence (DNA): TGTGCCAGCAGCTTAGCGTACGCGACAGGCGACAATCAGCCCCAGCATTTT. The encoded protein is CASSLAYATGDNQPQHF.

The chain is built from TRBV9 and TRBJ2-1, with D perhaps TRBD1 (6 bases). In germline, CDR1 is SGDLS, CDR2 YYNGEE. V was shortened by 4 bases and J by 7 bases, with 18 bases between the two germline ends. The CDR3 has 15 amino acids. The CDR3 DNA follows: TGTGCCAGCAGCCCCCGGACAGTCTCTAGGAATGAGCAGTTCTTC. Translation gives CASSPRTVSRNEQFF.

This chain links TRBV11-3 with TRBJ2-7; D not certain. The V and J ends lost 1 base and 6 bases respectively, with 10 bases between them. Germline CDR1 is SGHNT and CDR2 is YENEEA. This CDR3 contains 13 residues. CDR3 sequence reads: CASSLVASGEQYF. The CDR3 DNA follows: TGTGCCAGCAGCTTAGTGGCTAGTGGCGAGCAGTACTTC.

J is TRBJ2-7 and V is TRBV5-6; 10 positions agree with TRBD1. This CDR3 spans 14 amino acids. CDR1 is SGHDT and CDR2 is YYEEEE in the germline V gene. With V trimmed by 4 bases and J by 3 bases, 4 bases remained unmatched. CDR3 coding DNA: TGTGCCAGCAGCCTCTGGACAGGGGGCTACGAGCAGTACTTC. Translated, it gives CASSLWTGGYEQYF.

The chain uses TRBV28 and TRBJ2-1, with 9 bases matching TRBD2. This CDR3 is 15 amino acids long. V gave up 6 bases and J gave up 1 base; unmatched junction bases: 4. Germline CDR1 MDHEN, CDR2 SYDVKM. The CDR3 sequence: CASSVAGVSYNEQFF. Written as DNA, the CDR3 is TGTGCCAGCAGCGTAGCGGGAGTTTCCTACAATGAGCAGTTCTTC. The full variable domain, in which reference TRBV28 and TRBJ2-1 provide the parts outside the CDR3, is DVKVTQSSRYLVKRTGEKVFLECVQDMDHENMFWYRQDPGLGLRLIYFSYDVKMKEKGDIPEGYSVSREKKERFSLILESASTNQTSMYLCASSVAGVSYNEQFFGPGTRLTVL.